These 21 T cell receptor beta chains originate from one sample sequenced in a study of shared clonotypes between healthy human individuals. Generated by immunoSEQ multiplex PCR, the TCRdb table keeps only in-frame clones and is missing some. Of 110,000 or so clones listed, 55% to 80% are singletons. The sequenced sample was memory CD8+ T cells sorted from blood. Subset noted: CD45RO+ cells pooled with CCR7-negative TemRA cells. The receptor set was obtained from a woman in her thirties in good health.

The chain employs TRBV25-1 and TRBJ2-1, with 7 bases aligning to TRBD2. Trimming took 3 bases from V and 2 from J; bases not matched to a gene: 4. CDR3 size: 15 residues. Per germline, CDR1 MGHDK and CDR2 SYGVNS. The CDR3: CASSEGSGPYNEQFF. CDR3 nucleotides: TGTGCCAGCAGTGAGGGTAGCGGGCCCTACAATGAGCAGTTCTTC.

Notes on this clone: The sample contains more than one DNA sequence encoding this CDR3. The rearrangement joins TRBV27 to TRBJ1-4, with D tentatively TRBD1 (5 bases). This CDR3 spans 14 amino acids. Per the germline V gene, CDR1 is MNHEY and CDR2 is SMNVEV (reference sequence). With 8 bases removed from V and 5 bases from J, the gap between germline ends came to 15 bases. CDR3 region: CASSPGTANEKLFF. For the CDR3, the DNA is TGTGCCAGCTCCCCCGGGACCGCGAATGAAAAACTGTTTTTT.

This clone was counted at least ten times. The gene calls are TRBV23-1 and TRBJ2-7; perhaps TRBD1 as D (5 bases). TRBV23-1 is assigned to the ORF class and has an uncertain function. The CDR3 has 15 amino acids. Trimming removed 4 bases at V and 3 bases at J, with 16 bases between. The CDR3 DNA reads TGCGCCAGCAGTCCAAACAGGACCGGGCACTACGAGCAGTACTTC. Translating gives CASSPNRTGHYEQYF.

CDR3 in amino acids: CASSYNGGHEQYF. The CDR3 region has the DNA TGTGCCAGCAGTTACAATGGGGGCCACGAGCAGTACTTC. The V and J genes are TRBV6-5 and TRBJ2-7; D is perhaps TRBD1 (6 bases). Germline V gene sequence: CDR1 MNHEY, CDR2 SVGAGI. CDR3 size: 13 residues. V was clipped by 2 bases and J by 5 bases, with 10 bases between them.

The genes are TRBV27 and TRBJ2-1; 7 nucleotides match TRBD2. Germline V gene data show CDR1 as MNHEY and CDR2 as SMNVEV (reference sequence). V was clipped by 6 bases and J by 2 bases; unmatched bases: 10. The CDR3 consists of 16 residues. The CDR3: CASSRPGGSPYNEQFF. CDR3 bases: TGTGCCAGCAGCCGCCCGGGCGGGAGTCCCTACAATGAGCAGTTCTTC.

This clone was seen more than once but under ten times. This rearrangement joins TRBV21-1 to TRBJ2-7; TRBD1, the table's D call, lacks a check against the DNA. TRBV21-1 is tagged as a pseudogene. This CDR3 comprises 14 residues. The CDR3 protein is CASSEGQGSGEQYF. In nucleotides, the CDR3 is TGTGCCAGCAGCGAGGGACAGGGGAGTGGGGAGCAGTACTTC.

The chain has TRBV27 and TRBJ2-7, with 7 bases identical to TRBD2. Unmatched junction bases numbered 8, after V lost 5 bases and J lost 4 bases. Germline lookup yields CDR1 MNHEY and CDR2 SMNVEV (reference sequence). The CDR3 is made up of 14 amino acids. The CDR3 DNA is TGTGCCAGCAGTATCGGGACTAATGGGTACGAGCAGTACTTC. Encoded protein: CASSIGTNGYEQYF.

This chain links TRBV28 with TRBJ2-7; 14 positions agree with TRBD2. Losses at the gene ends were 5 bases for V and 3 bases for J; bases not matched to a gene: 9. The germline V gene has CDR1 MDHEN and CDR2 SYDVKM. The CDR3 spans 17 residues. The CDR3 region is CASSHRLAGGQGYEQYF. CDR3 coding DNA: TGTGCCAGCAGTCACCGACTAGCGGGAGGGCAGGGCTACGAGCAGTACTTC.

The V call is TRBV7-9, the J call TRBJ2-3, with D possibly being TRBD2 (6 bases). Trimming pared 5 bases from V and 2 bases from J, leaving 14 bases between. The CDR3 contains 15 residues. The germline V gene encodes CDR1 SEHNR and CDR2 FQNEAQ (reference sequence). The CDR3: CASSQDGEATDTQYF. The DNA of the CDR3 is TGTGCCAGCAGCCAAGACGGGGAGGCCACAGATACGCAGTATTTT.

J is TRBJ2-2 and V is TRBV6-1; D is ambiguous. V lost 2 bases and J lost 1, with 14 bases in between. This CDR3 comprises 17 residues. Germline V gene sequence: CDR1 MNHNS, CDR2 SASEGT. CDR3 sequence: CASSERTVLKNTGELFF. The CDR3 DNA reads TGTGCCAGCAGTGAAAGGACCGTTCTCAAGAACACCGGGGAGCTGTTTTTT.

This CDR3 is CASSGGAGDNEQFF. The CDR3 DNA reads as TGTGCCAGTTCTGGAGGGGCGGGAGACAATGAGCAGTTCTTC. The chain has TRBV25-1 and TRBJ2-1; 7 bases are a match to TRBD2. Germline trimming cut 9 bases from V and 5 bases from J; bases unmatched to any gene: 10. The CDR3 runs to 14 residues. Per the germline V gene, CDR1 is MGHDK and CDR2 is SYGVNS.

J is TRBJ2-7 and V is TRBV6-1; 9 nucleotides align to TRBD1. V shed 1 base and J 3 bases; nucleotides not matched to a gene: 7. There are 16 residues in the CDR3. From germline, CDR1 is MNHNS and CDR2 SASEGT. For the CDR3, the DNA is TGTGCCAGCAGTGAAGAGGAGGGACAGGGTCACTACGAGCAGTACTTC. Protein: CASSEEEGQGHYEQYF.

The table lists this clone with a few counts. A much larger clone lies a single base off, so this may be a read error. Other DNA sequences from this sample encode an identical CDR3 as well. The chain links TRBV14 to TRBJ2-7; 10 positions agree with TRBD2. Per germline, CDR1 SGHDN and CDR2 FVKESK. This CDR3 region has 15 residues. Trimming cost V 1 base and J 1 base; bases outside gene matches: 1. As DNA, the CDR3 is TGTGCCAGCAGCCAAGGACTAGCGGGTTCCTACGAGCAGTACTTC. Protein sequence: CASSQGLAGSYEQYF.

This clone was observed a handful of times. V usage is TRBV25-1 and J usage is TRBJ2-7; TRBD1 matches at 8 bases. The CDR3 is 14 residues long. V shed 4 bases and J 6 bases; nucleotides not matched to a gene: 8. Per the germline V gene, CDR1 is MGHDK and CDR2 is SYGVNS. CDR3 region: CASSVLETGVEQYF. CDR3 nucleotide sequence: TGTGCCAGCAGTGTGCTAGAGACAGGGGTCGAGCAGTACTTC.

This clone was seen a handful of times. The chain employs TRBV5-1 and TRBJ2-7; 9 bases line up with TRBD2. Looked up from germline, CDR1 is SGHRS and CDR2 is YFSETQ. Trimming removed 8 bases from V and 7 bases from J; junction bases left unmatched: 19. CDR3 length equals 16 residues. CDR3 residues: CASTPEPGLASREQYF. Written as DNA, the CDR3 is TGCGCCAGTACGCCAGAACCGGGACTAGCTTCACGGGAGCAGTACTTC.

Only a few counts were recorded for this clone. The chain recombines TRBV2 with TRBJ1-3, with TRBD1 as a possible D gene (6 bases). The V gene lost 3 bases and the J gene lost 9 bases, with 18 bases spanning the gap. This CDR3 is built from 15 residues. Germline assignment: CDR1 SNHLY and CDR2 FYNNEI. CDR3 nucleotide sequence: TGTGCCAGCAGTGATGGGGACACCGCTCCTGGCACCATATATTTT. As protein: CASSDGDTAPGTIYF.

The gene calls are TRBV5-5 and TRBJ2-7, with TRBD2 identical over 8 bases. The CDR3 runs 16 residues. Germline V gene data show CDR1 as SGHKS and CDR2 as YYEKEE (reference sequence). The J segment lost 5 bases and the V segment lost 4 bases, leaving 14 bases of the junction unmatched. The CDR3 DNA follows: TGTGCCAGCAGCCACGAAAGCGGGAGAGGGGGTGACGAGCAGTACTTC. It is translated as CASSHESGRGGDEQYF.

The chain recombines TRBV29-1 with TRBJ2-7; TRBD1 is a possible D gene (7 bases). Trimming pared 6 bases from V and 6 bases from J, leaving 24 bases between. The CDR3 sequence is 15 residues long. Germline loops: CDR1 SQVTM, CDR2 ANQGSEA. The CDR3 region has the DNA TGCAGCGTCCTGAATCGCGGGGACAGTGGAATCGAGCAGTACTTC. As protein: CSVLNRGDSGIEQYF.

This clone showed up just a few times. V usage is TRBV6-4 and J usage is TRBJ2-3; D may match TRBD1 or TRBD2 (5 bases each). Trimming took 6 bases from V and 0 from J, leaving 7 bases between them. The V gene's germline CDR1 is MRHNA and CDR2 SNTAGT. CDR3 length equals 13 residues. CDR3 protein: CASSRDSTDTQYF. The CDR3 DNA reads TGTGCCAGCAGCAGGGACAGCACAGATACGCAGTATTTT.

The CDR3 bases are TGTGCCAGCAGTGAGGACGGCGGGAAGCCCTACGAGCAGTACTTC. It codes for CASSEDGGKPYEQYF. The chain combines TRBV25-1 with TRBJ2-5; possible D gene TRBD2, 6 bases. The DNA matches TRBJ2-7 better at its end, which makes the J call doubtful. The CDR3 sequence is 15 residues long. CDR1 MGHDK and CDR2 SYGVNS come from the germline V gene.

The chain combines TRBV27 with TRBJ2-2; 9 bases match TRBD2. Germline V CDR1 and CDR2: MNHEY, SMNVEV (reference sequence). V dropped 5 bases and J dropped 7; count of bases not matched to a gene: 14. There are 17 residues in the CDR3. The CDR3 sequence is CASSTQLAGAAGGELFF. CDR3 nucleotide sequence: TGTGCCAGCAGTACCCAATTAGCGGGAGCGGCGGGCGGGGAGCTGTTTTTT.